The sequence of this TCR beta chain was determined in a study of blood T cell repertoires in COVID-19. Looking at the study overall: Samples representing acute and convalescent COVID-19 were sourced from the United States, Italy and Spain. PBMCs, B-cell-depleted T cells, or T cells were the source of the cDNA or gDNA that made up the material.

Seattle researchers signed up patients amid active infection and tracked them longitudinally. The authors' processing: Amplification with reference gene primers provided the estimates of nucleated cell counts. Here immunoSEQ multiplex PCR was the method, and the copy in TCRdb shows in-frame clones only, minus some. The V and J calls and clone size are taken from that table; D and trimming were inferred from the DNA. The sample lists around 100,000 clones, 89% occurring once. CDR1 and CDR2 (germline): KGHDR, SFDVKD. This CDR3 has 12 amino acids. V gave up 3 bases and J gave up 6 bases, with 7 bases separating them.

V is TRBV24-1 and J is TRBJ1-1; D not certain. The sequencing sample was made of peripheral blood. The TCR comes from a man aged 60 to 69 with COVID-19, enrolled during active disease. CDR3 residues: CATSDPGAEAFF. The CDR3, as DNA: TGTGCCACCAGTGATCCGGGAGCTGAAGCTTTCTTT.